The rows below give T cell receptor beta chains drawn from one sample of a study of technical replicates of blood from a handful of donors. Measured with immunoSEQ multiplex PCR; TCRdb has only the in-frame clones, and not every one. The table records roughly 73,000 clones, 93% of them present only once. Sequenced sample: T cells isolated from PBMCs. These TCRs come from a human donor in good health. Both conserved end residues are part of each CDR3. D genes are given only for firm matches. Some rows mark clone size as missing; the rest say once, few, many or name a class of expanded clone.

clone_size	v_call	j_call	d_call	cdr3_nt	cdr3_aa
-	TRBV19	TRBJ1-2	-	TGTGCCAGTACCCCGCGGCGGAATTCCCTAGGCTACACCTTC	CASTPRRNSLGYTF
once	TRBV5-1	TRBJ2-5	TRBD2	TGCGCCAGCAGCTCCCGAGCGGGAGTTCCCTCGGCCCAGTACTTC	CASSSRAGVPSAQYF
-	TRBV6-1	TRBJ1-1	TRBD1	TGTGCCAGCCACAGGGGTGGTATTGAAGCTTTCTTT	CASHRGGIEAFF
-	TRBV2	TRBJ1-2	-	TGTGCCAGCAGCGAGACAGCAATTGACTATGGCTACACCTTC	CASSETAIDYGYTF
-	TRBV6-4	TRBJ2-3	-	TGTGCCAGCAGTGACTCGAAAAGAAGCCTCAAGGATACGCAGTATTTT	CASSDSKRSLKDTQYF
-	TRBV5-6	TRBJ2-5	TRBD1	TGTGCCAGCTCACCAGGGACAGAAGAGACCCAGTACTTC	CASSPGTEETQYF
-	TRBV20-1	TRBJ2-7	-	TGCAGTGCTAGAATAGCGGACGAGCAGTACTTC	CSARIADEQYF
once	TRBV7-6	TRBJ2-7	-	TGTGCCAGCAGCTCCCTACAGTCAGGGCCCGAGCAGTACTTC	CASSSLQSGPEQYF
many	TRBV4-1	TRBJ2-1	TRBD1	TGCGCCAGCAGCCGATCCCGGGACAGTAAGAATGAGCAGTTCTTC	CASSRSRDSKNEQFF
-	TRBV5-6	TRBJ2-4	-	TGTGCCAGCAGCTTGGCATCGACGTCAGGGATTCAGTACTTC	CASSLASTSGIQYF
-	TRBV20-1	TRBJ2-7	-	TGCAGTGCTAGAGACAGCTACGAGCAGTACTTC	CSARDSYEQYF
-	TRBV27	TRBJ1-1	-	TGTGCCAGCAGTTTAAGAGGCTTGAACACTGAAGCTTTCTTT	CASSLRGLNTEAFF
-	TRBV2	TRBJ1-5	TRBD1	TGTGCCAGTAGACAGGGGAAGAGGAGCAATCAGCCCCAGCATTTT	CASRQGKRSNQPQHF
-	TRBV2	TRBJ2-2	-	TGTGCCAGCAGGCGGGGGCCTTACACCGGGGAGCTGTTTTTT	CASRRGPYTGELFF
-	TRBV7-2	TRBJ2-5	TRBD2	TGTGCCAGCAGCTTACTAGCGGGGGGGCAAGAGACCCAGTACTTC	CASSLLAGGQETQYF
-	TRBV11-2	TRBJ2-7	TRBD2	TGTGCCAGCAGCTTAGATTTCGGACTAGCGGGAGGGTCCTACGAGCAGTACTTC	CASSLDFGLAGGSYEQYF
-	TRBV18	TRBJ1-1	-	TGTGCCAGCTCACCAGCGACAGCAAACACTGAAGCTTTCTTT	CASSPATANTEAFF
-	TRBV7-3	TRBJ2-1	TRBD2	TGTGCCAGCAGCCGGTACGGGACTAGCGGGGGAGATGAGCAGTTCTTC	CASSRYGTSGGDEQFF
-	TRBV4-2	TRBJ2-5	-	TGTGCCAGCAGCCAAGCCGGGGGGCGCGGGGAGACCCAGTACTTC	CASSQAGGRGETQYF
-	TRBV11-2	TRBJ2-7	TRBD1	TGTGCCAGCAGCTTAAAGCTAGACAGGGCGCAGCAGTACTTC	CASSLKLDRAQQYF
-	TRBV4-1	TRBJ2-1	TRBD2	TGCGCCAGCAGGGAACTGAGACTAGCGGGGGGGTACAATGAGCAGTTCTTC	CASRELRLAGGYNEQFF
-	TRBV6-5	TRBJ1-5	TRBD1	TGTGCCAGCAGCACCGACAGGGCGCGTCAGCCCCAGCATTTT	CASSTDRARQPQHF
-	TRBV4-1	TRBJ2-7	TRBD1	TGCGCCAGCAGCCATGGTGGAGGACAGGTCTCCTACGAGCAGTACTTC	CASSHGGGQVSYEQYF
-	TRBV7-9	TRBJ1-1	TRBD1	TGTGCCAGCAGCTTGGGATATCGGGGACAGGGGGCGCAGAAAGCTTTCTTT	CASSLGYRGQGAQKAFF
-	TRBV5-1	TRBJ2-3	TRBD2	TGCGCCAGCAGCAAAGCGGGGGATTACACAGATACGCAGTATTTT	CASSKAGDYTDTQYF
-	TRBV19	TRBJ1-2	-	TGTGCCAGTAGTCCGACCGGACAGCCCTCCTATGGCTACACCTTC	CASSPTGQPSYGYTF
once	TRBV7-9	TRBJ2-2	TRBD2	TGTGCCAGCAGCCCCGGGACTAGCGGGAGGGCCGGTGGCGGGGAGCTGTTTTTT	CASSPGTSGRAGGGELFF
-	TRBV19	TRBJ1-1	-	TGTGCCGCAGGACCCGAGGGAGCTTTCTTT	CAAGPEGAFF
once	TRBV30	TRBJ2-2	-	TGTGCCTGGGACAGGGAGGACACCGGGGAGCTGTTTTTT	CAWDREDTGELFF
-	TRBV4-1	TRBJ1-2	TRBD1	TGCGCCAGCAGCTCGCCCGGGACAGCAAATGGCTACACCTTC	CASSSPGTANGYTF
-	TRBV2	TRBJ2-1	TRBD2	TGTGCCAGCAGTGAATGGCCTAGCGGGAGTCGTAATGAGCAGTTCTTC	CASSEWPSGSRNEQFF
-	TRBV7-8	TRBJ2-5	-	TGTGCCAGCAGCTTAGATCCAGGGTGGGAGACCCAGTACTTC	CASSLDPGWETQYF
-	TRBV30	TRBJ2-2	-	TGTGCCTGGAGTTTCGGGACCGGGGAGCTGTTTTTT	CAWSFGTGELFF
-	TRBV28	TRBJ1-1	-	TGTGCCAGCAGCCCGTCCACGTCGCGGGGCTCCAGGACTGAAGCTTTCTTT	CASSPSTSRGSRTEAFF
-	TRBV30	TRBJ2-1	TRBD2	TGTGCCTGGAGTGGGGGAACGACAGTGTTGGGAGGGGTAGAGCAGTTCTTC	CAWSGGTTVLGGVEQFF
-	TRBV11-2	TRBJ1-2	-	TGTGCCAGCAACCGGGGGGTCAATCTTAACTATGGCTACACCTTC	CASNRGVNLNYGYTF
few	TRBV11-2	TRBJ1-2	-	TGTGCCAGCAGCTTAGATGCAGGAGGCTACACCTTC	CASSLDAGGYTF
-	TRBV7-3	TRBJ1-2	TRBD1	TGTGCCAGCAGCCCCCGGGACAGGGGCCCCGACGGCTATGGCTACACCTTC	CASSPRDRGPDGYGYTF
-	TRBV7-8	TRBJ2-5	-	TGTGCCAGCTCCCTCAGGGGAGAGACCCAGTACTTC	CASSLRGETQYF
-	TRBV5-1	TRBJ2-7	-	TGCGCCAGCAGCTTGGGGGCCCCAAGGTCGACAGTTTACGAGCAGTACTTC	CASSLGAPRSTVYEQYF
-	TRBV5-1	TRBJ1-5	TRBD1	TGCGCCAGCAGCTTGGGGGGGCAGGGGGATCAGCCCCAGCATTTT	CASSLGGQGDQPQHF